Below, one TCR beta chain is given with its context. What it binds is not known. These data come from a study of T cells in tuberculosis. Study information: This South African cohort compared adolescents with or without latent tuberculosis against adults with active tuberculosis.

The CDR3 runs to 14 residues. Assay used: immunoSEQ multiplex PCR; TCRdb lists only in-frame clones, some missing. The data show 33,000 or so clones, with roughly 92% seen just once and roughly 7% held by the top ten. General observations from the study: Active tuberculosis patients had shorter CDR3-alpha; the beta difference was nonsignificant. GMM-specific TCRs were nearer to active tuberculosis alpha repertoires, suggesting expansion.

The material sequenced was PBMCs. The sequence was obtained from a donor aged 10-35 years with latent tuberculosis or without tuberculosis infection. The V and J genes are TRBV12-1 and TRBJ1-1. TRBV12-1 is noted as a pseudogene. Written as DNA, the CDR3 is TGTGCCAGCAGCCCCCACGAGAGAACCACTGAAGCTTTCTTT. Amino acid sequence: CASSPHERTTEAFF.